The 30 T cell receptor beta chains in this list originate from one sample, sequenced in a study of shared clonotypes between healthy human individuals. Generated by immunoSEQ multiplex PCR, the TCRdb table keeps only in-frame clones and is missing some. The table lists some 1,100,000 clones, around three quarters of them singletons. Sequences were obtained from memory CD4+ T cells from PBMCs. The subset: CD45RA-negative fraction. The source is a man younger than 30 in good health. Some clones in this sample may be carry-over from other donors' samples.

J is TRBJ2-7 and V is TRBV7-3; D is possibly TRBD1 (6 bases). V was clipped by 6 bases and J by 6 bases, with 21 bases between them. There are 15 residues in the CDR3. The V gene's germline CDR1 is SGHTA and CDR2 FQGTGA. The CDR3 sequence: CASSQTGSPWGEQYF. As DNA, the CDR3 is TGTGCCAGCAGTCAAACAGGGAGTCCATGGGGCGAGCAGTACTTC.

Many counts were recorded for this clone. This rearrangement joins TRBV29-1 to TRBJ2-1, with a possible D match to TRBD2 (6 bases). The CDR3 length is 11 residues. CDR1 SQVTM and CDR2 ANQGSEA come from the germline V gene. The CDR3 DNA reads TGCGGTATAGCGGATTACAATGAGCAGTTCTTC. Protein product: CGIADYNEQFF.

The V call is TRBV28, the J call TRBJ1-6; 11 positions agree with TRBD1. Germline V CDR1 and CDR2: MDHEN, SYDVKM. The CDR3 spans 14 residues. Trimming cost V 3 bases and J 12 bases; bases outside gene matches: 4. CDR3: CASSFRTGGVPLHF. The CDR3 bases are TGTGCCAGCAGTTTCCGGACAGGGGGCGTACCCCTCCACTTT.

This clone was detected once. The V and J genes are TRBV9 and TRBJ1-4, with 12 bases that match TRBD1. CDR3 length: 17 amino acids. Germline-derived CDR1 and CDR2 are SGDLS and YYNGEE. J was trimmed by 2 bases and V by 4 bases; bases with no gene match: 6. CDR3 in DNA: TGTGCCAGCAGCTTAGGGACAGGGGGCAGCACTAATGAAAAACTGTTTTTT. Translating gives CASSLGTGGSTNEKLFF.

The chain uses TRBV5-1 and TRBJ2-3, with 9 bases lining up with TRBD1. The CDR3 sequence is 14 residues long. V was clipped by 4 bases and J by 4 bases; unmatched bases: 4. Germline CDR1 SGHRS, CDR2 YFSETQ. As DNA, the CDR3 is TGCGCCAGCAGCCGGGACAGGGCGTCAGATACGCAGTATTTT. Translating gives CASSRDRASDTQYF.

This clone was seen at least ten times. This rearrangement joins TRBV7-2 to TRBJ2-4; tentatively, D is TRBD1 or TRBD2 (5 bases each). V was clipped by 5 bases and J by 1 base, with 9 bases between them. The CDR3 has 14 residues. Germline V gives CDR1 SGHTA, CDR2 FQGNSA. CDR3 nucleotides: TGTGCCAGCAGCGGGACGGGGGCCAAAAACATTCAGTACTTC. Translating gives CASSGTGAKNIQYF.

This chain connects TRBV29-1 to TRBJ2-1; the match to TRBD2 covers 8 bases. In germline, CDR1 is SQVTM, CDR2 ANQGSEA. The junction had 11 bases not matched to a gene; V was cut back by 7 bases and J by 6 bases. CDR3 length: 14 amino acids. CDR3 sequence (DNA): TGCAGCGCCCGAGGGGAGCGGGAGCGCAATGAGCAGTTCTTC. It codes for CSARGERERNEQFF.

This clone has a count of ten or more. The chain links TRBV11-3 to TRBJ2-1, with D unclear. The CDR3 is made up of 13 amino acids. Trimming left V 9 bases short and J 1 base short, with 10 bases between. Germline V gene data show CDR1 as SGHNT and CDR2 as YENEEA. The CDR3 spells CASGVSSYNEQFF. CDR3 sequence (DNA): TGTGCCAGTGGTGTTTCTTCCTACAATGAGCAGTTCTTC.

This chain uses TRBV4-1 with TRBJ2-2; 16 positions match TRBD2. Per the germline V gene, CDR1 is MGHRA and CDR2 is YSYEKL. The V gene end was trimmed by 3 bases and the J gene end by 4 bases; junction bases not matched to a gene: 11. CDR3 length equals 20 residues. Written as DNA, the CDR3 is TGCGCCAGCAGCCAGACAGGGGGGACTAGCGGGAGGGTCTCCACCGGGGAGCTGTTTTTT. This encodes CASSQTGGTSGRVSTGELFF.

This clone was observed a few times. This chain uses TRBV7-9 with TRBJ2-1; 8 nucleotides agree with TRBD2. The length of the CDR3 is 18 residues. Trimming took 4 bases from V and 4 from J; bases not matched to a gene: 15. Germline values: CDR1 SEHNR, CDR2 FQNEAQ (reference sequence). The CDR3 loop is CASSSARGAGVAYNEQFF. The CDR3 DNA sequence: TGTGCCAGCAGCTCGGCAAGAGGAGCGGGAGTAGCGTACAATGAGCAGTTCTTC.

The chain employs TRBV6-6 and TRBJ2-1; 8 nucleotides align to TRBD2. Germline CDR1 reads MNHNY; CDR2 reads SVGAGI (reference sequence). V was clipped by 3 bases and J by 5 bases; unmatched bases: 6. The CDR3 runs to 15 residues. CDR3 sequence: CASSYSGGVNNEQFF. The CDR3, as DNA: TGTGCCAGCAGTTATTCGGGAGGGGTTAACAATGAGCAGTTCTTC.

To note about this clone: Other DNA sequences within the sample encode an identical CDR3. The rearrangement uses TRBV7-3 and TRBJ2-5; perhaps TRBD1 as D (5 bases). Germline values: CDR1 SGHTA, CDR2 FQGTGA. The CDR3 spans 13 residues. V dropped 5 bases and J dropped 3 bases, with 10 bases sitting between them. The CDR3 reads CASSRQGEETQYF. The CDR3 coding sequence is TGTGCCAGCAGCCGGCAGGGTGAAGAGACCCAGTACTTC.

This clone has a handful of counts. The CDR3 sequence is CASSARGQGETQYF. DNA of the CDR3: TGTGCCAGCAGCGCCCGGGGACAGGGAGAGACCCAGTACTTC. The V call is TRBV9, the J call TRBJ2-5; 9 positions match TRBD1. V lost 3 bases to trimming and J lost 4 bases; unmatched junction nucleotides: 4. The CDR3 has 14 residues. The germline V gene has CDR1 SGDLS and CDR2 YYNGEE.

V is TRBV19 and J is TRBJ2-3; D remains unclear. CDR1 is LNHDA, CDR2 SQIVND, per germline (reference sequence). The germline V and J ends were trimmed by 1 base and 0 bases, with 11 bases remaining between them. The CDR3 totals 16 residues. The CDR3 sequence: CASSIVAVPSTDTQYF. In DNA form, the CDR3 reads TGTGCCAGTAGTATAGTCGCCGTTCCTAGCACAGATACGCAGTATTTT.

V usage is TRBV9 and J usage is TRBJ1-2, with no clear D. This CDR3 has 15 residues. Trimming pared 0 bases from V and 3 bases from J, leaving 12 bases between. Per germline, CDR1 SGDLS and CDR2 YYNGEE. The CDR3 region is CASSVATTGYYGYTF. The CDR3 nucleotides read TGTGCCAGCAGCGTAGCTACAACGGGGTACTATGGCTACACCTTC.

The count of this clone is one. The gene calls are TRBV5-4 and TRBJ2-7; D is uncertain. Deletions cut 0 bases from V and 7 bases from J, with 8 bases between. Germline assignment: CDR1 SGHNT and CDR2 YYREEE (reference sequence). The CDR3 is 12 residues long. The CDR3 DNA follows: TGTGCCAGCAGCTTGGTGCTGGGTGAGCAGTACTTC. Its translation is CASSLVLGEQYF.

The J gene is TRBJ2-7, the V gene TRBV27; D unresolved. The CDR3 spans 14 residues. V was pared by 6 bases and J by 2 bases, with 14 bases between. Germline CDR1 and CDR2: MNHEY and SMNVEV (reference sequence). CDR3 protein: CASRYNWGTYEQYF. The CDR3 nucleotides are TGTGCCAGCAGGTATAATTGGGGAACCTACGAGCAGTACTTC.

This chain's CDR3 is CASKGPNTEAFF. CDR3 bases: TGTGCCAGCAAGGGTCCGAACACTGAAGCTTTCTTT. J is TRBJ1-1 and V is TRBV7-9; D is ambiguous. The CDR3 covers 12 residues. Germline CDR1 and CDR2: SEHNR and FQNEAQ (reference sequence). V lost 7 bases and J lost 1, with 7 bases in between.

About this clone: This CDR3 is also generated by other DNA sequences in the sample. The chain uses TRBV29-1 and TRBJ2-1; no definite D call. With 4 bases removed from V and 3 bases from J, the gap between germline ends came to 1 base. The length of the CDR3 is 10 residues. The germline gives CDR1 SQVTM, CDR2 ANQGSEA. The CDR3 coding sequence is TGCAGCGTTGTCTACAATGAGCAGTTCTTC. It codes for CSVVYNEQFF.

The rearrangement joins TRBV30 to TRBJ2-3; 9 bases agree with TRBD2. The CDR3 is 14 residues long. Germline V gene sequence: CDR1 GTSNPN, CDR2 SVGIG (reference sequence). V shed 5 bases and J 2 bases; nucleotides not matched to a gene: 5. In DNA form, the CDR3 reads TGTGCCTGGGGGTTAGCGGGGGTCACAGATACGCAGTATTTT. Its translation: CAWGLAGVTDTQYF.

This chain joins TRBV2 and TRBJ1-2; D possibly corresponds to TRBD1 (6 bases). CDR1 is SNHLY and CDR2 is FYNNEI in the germline V gene. The CDR3 is 11 residues long. Between the trimmed V and J ends, which lost 8 bases and 9 bases, there was a span of 13 bases. The CDR3: CASSRGWSYTF. The CDR3 DNA reads TGTGCCAGCTCCAGGGGTTGGAGCTACACCTTC.

The chain couples TRBV7-3 to TRBJ1-1, with D maybe TRBD1 (6 bases). This CDR3 comprises 15 residues. Looked up from germline, CDR1 is SGHTA and CDR2 is FQGTGA. Trimming left V 6 bases short and J 4 bases short, with 18 bases between. The CDR3 loop reads CASRKEGGVGTEAFF. The CDR3 DNA follows: TGTGCCAGCAGGAAAGAAGGGGGAGTCGGCACTGAAGCTTTCTTT.

This chain uses TRBV29-1 with TRBJ2-3; D is possibly TRBD2 (5 bases). Trimming removed 5 bases from V and 0 bases from J, with 6 bases in between. This CDR3 comprises 12 residues. Germline CDR1 and CDR2: SQVTM and ANQGSEA. The CDR3 spells CSVRGSTDTQYF. The DNA for the CDR3 is TGCAGCGTTCGAGGGAGCACAGATACGCAGTATTTT.

The rearrangement links TRBV5-6 to TRBJ2-5, with D tentatively TRBD2 (6 bases). Trimming removed 4 bases at V and 2 bases at J, with 18 bases between. The germline V gene has CDR1 SGHDT and CDR2 YYEEEE. The CDR3 totals 16 residues. The CDR3 reads CASSQMTSWGQETQYF. CDR3 coding DNA: TGTGCCAGCAGCCAAATGACTAGTTGGGGGCAAGAGACCCAGTACTTC.

The count of this clone is one. The V gene is TRBV7-8, the J gene TRBJ1-5; possibly TRBD1 for D (5 bases). The CDR3 is 17 amino acids. Trimming cost V 0 bases and J 4 bases, with 16 bases left between them. Looked up from germline, CDR1 is SGHVS and CDR2 is FQNEAQ. CDR3 loop: CASSLAVRGVRNQPQHF. Here the CDR3 DNA reads TGTGCCAGCAGCTTAGCGGTCCGGGGCGTGAGAAATCAGCCCCAGCATTTT.

There are a few counts of this clone. The J gene is TRBJ2-1, the V gene TRBV7-8; D unresolved. Trimming stripped 8 bases from V and 0 bases from J, with 14 bases between. Per germline, CDR1 SGHVS and CDR2 FQNEAQ. CDR3 length equals 15 residues. CDR3 protein: CASSFGLPSYNEQFF. The DNA of the CDR3 is TGTGCCAGCTCCTTCGGGCTCCCCTCCTACAATGAGCAGTTCTTC.

This sequence joins TRBV5-4 and TRBJ2-1, with D uncertain. V lost 1 base and J 8 bases, leaving 16 bases between the germline ends. Per the germline V gene, CDR1 is SGHNT and CDR2 is YYREEE (reference sequence). This CDR3 is built from 15 residues. DNA for the CDR3: TGTGCCAGCAGCTTGAATCCTAGAACTATCGATGAGCAGTTCTTC. This codes for CASSLNPRTIDEQFF.

This clone was seen only a few times. The genes are TRBV13 and TRBJ2-1; possibly TRBD1 or TRBD2 for D (6 bases each). Per the germline V gene, CDR1 is PRHDT and CDR2 is FYEKMQ (reference sequence). This CDR3 contains 20 residues. Trimming took off 4 bases at V and 0 bases at J, with 25 bases between the two ends. The DNA for the CDR3 is TGTGCCAGCAGCTCTAGCCACCCCGGAGGGGGAATTAGCTCCTACAATGAGCAGTTCTTC. It translates to CASSSSHPGGGISSYNEQFF.

This clone has just a few counts. This chain links TRBV7-2 with TRBJ2-3; D perhaps matches TRBD1 (6 bases). CDR1 is SGHTA and CDR2 is FQGNSA in the germline V gene. This CDR3 is built from 13 residues. Between the trimmed V and J ends, which lost 7 bases and 3 bases, there was a span of 11 bases. CDR3: CASNGQSTDTQYF. In DNA form, the CDR3 reads TGTGCCAGCAACGGACAGTCAACAGATACGCAGTATTTT.

This clone was observed at least ten times. The chain combines TRBV27 with TRBJ1-1; D might be TRBD1 (6 bases). V dropped 1 base and J dropped 1 base, with 7 bases sitting between them. Germline CDR1 MNHEY, CDR2 SMNVEV (reference sequence). The CDR3 runs to 14 residues. The CDR3 DNA sequence: TGTGCCAGCAGTTTATGGGGGGCGAACACTGAAGCTTTCTTT. Encoded protein: CASSLWGANTEAFF.